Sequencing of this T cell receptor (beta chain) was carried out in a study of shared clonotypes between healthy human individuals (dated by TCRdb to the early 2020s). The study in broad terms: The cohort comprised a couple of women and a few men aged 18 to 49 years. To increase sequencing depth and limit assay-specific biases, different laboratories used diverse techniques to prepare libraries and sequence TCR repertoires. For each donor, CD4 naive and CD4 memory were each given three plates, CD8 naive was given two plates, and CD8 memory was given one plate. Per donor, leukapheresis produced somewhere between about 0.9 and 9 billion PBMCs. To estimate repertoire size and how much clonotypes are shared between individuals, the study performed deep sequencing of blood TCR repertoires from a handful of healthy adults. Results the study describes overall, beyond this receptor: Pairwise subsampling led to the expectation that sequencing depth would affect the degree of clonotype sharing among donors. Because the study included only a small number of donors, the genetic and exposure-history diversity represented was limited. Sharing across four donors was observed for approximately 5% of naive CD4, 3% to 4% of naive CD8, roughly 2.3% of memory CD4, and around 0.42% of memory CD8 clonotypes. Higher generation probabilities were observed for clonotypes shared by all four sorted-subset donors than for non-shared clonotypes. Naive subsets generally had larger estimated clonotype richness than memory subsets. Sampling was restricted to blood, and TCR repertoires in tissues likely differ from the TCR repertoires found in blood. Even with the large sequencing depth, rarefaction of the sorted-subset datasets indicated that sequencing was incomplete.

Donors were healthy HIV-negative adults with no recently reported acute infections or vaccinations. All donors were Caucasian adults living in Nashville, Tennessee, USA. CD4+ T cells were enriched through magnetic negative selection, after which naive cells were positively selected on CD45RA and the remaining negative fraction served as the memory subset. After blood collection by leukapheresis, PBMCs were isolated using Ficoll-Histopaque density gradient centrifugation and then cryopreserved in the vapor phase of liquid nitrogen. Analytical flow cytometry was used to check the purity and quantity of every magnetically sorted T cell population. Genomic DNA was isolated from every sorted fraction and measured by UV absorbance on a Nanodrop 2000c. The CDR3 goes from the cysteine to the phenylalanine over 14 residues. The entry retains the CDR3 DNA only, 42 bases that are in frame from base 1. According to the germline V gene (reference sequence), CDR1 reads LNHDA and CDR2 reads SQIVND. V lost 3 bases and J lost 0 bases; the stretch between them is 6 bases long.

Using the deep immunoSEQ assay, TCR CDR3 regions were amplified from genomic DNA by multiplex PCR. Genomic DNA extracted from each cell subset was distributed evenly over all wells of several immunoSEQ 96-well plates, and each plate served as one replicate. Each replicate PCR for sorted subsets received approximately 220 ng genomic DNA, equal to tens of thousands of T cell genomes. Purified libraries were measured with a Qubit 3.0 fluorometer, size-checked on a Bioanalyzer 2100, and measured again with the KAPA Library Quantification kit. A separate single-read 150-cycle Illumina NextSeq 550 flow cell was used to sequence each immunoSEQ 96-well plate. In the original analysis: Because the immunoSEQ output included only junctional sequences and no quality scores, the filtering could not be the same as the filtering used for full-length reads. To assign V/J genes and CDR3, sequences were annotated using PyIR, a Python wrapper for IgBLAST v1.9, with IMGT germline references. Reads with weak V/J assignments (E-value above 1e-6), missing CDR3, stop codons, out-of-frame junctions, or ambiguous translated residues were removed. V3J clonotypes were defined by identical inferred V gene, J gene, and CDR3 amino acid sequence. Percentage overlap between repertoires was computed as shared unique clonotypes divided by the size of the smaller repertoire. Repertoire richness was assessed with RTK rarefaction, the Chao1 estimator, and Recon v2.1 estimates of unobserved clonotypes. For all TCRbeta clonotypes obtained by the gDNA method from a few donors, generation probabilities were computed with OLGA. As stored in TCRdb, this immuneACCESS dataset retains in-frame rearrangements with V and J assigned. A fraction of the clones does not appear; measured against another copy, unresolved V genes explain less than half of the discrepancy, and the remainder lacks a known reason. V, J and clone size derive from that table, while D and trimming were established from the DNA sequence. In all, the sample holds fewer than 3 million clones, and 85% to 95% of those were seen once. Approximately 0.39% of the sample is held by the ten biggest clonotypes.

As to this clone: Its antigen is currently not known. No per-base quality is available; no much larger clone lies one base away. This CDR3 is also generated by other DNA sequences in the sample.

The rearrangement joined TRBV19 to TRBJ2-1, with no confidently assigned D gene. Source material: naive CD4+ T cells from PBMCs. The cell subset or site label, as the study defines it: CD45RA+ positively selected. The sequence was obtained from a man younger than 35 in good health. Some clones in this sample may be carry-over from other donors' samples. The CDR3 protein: CASSMSHSYNEQFF. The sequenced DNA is TGTGCCAGTAGTATGTCCCACTCCTACAATGAGCAGTTCTTC.